This entry is about one T cell receptor (beta chain). This entry comes from a study of blood T cell repertoires in COVID-19. The overall study: Acute and convalescent COVID-19 samples came from the United States, Italy and Spain.

Using immunoSEQ multiplex PCR, the repertoire was profiled, and TCRdb retains in-frame clones only, with some absent. Here the sample spans about 200,000 clones, around 80% being singletons. Germline CDR1 and CDR2: MDHEN and SYDVKM. J lost 5 bases, V lost 7 bases, and 3 bases had no gene match. This CDR3 is built from 12 residues. The V gene is TRBV28, the J gene TRBJ2-7, with TRBD1 matching 9 bases. The sample was peripheral blood. The sequence was collected from a man aged 40-49 years with acute or convalescent COVID-19. In DNA form, the CDR3 reads TGTGCCAGCAACGGGGACAGGGACGAGCAGTACTTC. This sequence encodes CASNGDRDEQYF.